The clone carrying this TCR beta chain was observed many times. Its target is unknown. This entry belongs to a study of metastatic and nonmetastatic thyroid tumors. Overall study context: Where malignant and benign thyroid patients were concerned, repertoires were compared across blood and tumor or nodule tissue.

Thyroid surgery was preceded by no treatment in any patient. Whole-study results and caveats: The reported finding was significantly higher TCR beta diversity in malignant thyroid tumors relative to benign nodules, in blood and tumor.

In the original workflow: Researchers built a distant-metastasis classifier for papillary thyroid cancer that drew on CDR3 differences across clinicopathological groups. Via MiXCR, TCRdb re-called the PCR reads. These V and J calls rely on TCRdb rather than the paper's analysis. The table has fewer than 15,000 clones, more than 10% seen once; the top ten hold roughly 15%. CDR3 length: 17 amino acids. Sequences were obtained from blood. V gene TRBV3-2 combines with J gene TRBJ2-3; the table names TRBD2, a call not compared with the DNA. TRBV3-2 is labeled a pseudogene. The TCR originated in a female donor with papillary thyroid cancer or a benign thyroid nodule (not recorded which). Some clones in this sample may be carry-over from other donors' samples. DNA for the CDR3: TGTGCCAGCAGCCTTCGACTAGCGGGAGTGGGAACAGATACGCAGTATTTT. As protein: CASSLRLAGVGTDTQYF.